This T cell receptor beta chain was sequenced for a study of beta chain features in type 1 diabetes. On the study more broadly: Cell yields, age and gender were similar between patients and healthy donors. Overall study findings and caveats: The naive, central memory and Treg TCRB repertoires of patients appeared to be more similar to one another than those of healthy donors. Moderately but significantly shorter TCRB CDR3s were found in Type 1 diabetes patients in all four CD4+ subsets.

As concerns this clone: Antigen: not known.

Trimming took off 1 base at V and 1 base at J, with 8 bases between the two ends. This CDR3 region has 16 residues. The germline CDR1 and CDR2 sequences are KGHSH and LQKENI. All of the isolated RNA was reverse transcribed, so expressed TCRB transcripts were sequenced. Generated by immunoSEQ multiplex PCR, the TCRdb table keeps only in-frame clones and is missing some. There are hundreds of thousands of clones in the sample; more than 12% occur only once, and approximately 0.043% lies in the top ten. The sequenced material came from naive CD4+ T cells from blood. The receptor's source is a man between 18 and 35 years old with type 1 diabetes. The chain links TRBV18 to TRBJ2-6; D not resolved. CDR3 in amino acids: CASSPLVVSGANVLTF. The CDR3 nucleotides are TGTGCCAGCTCACCACTCGTAGTATCTGGGGCCAACGTCCTGACTTTC.